This TCR beta chain was found in a study of T cell repertoires in cytomegalovirus infection. At the level of the study: Epitope selection comprised recently identified HLA-C-restricted CMV epitopes and well-studied HLA-B-restricted CMV epitopes. Shared public TCR beta signatures pointed to both CMV infection and a matching HLA type. Findings and caveats of the study: Dominating the ex vivo response were TCR beta clonotypes that were CMV-specific and HLA-C-restricted. Cumulative public TCR beta family frequency identified carriers of CMV plus the relevant HLA.

Losses at the gene ends were 0 bases for V and 7 bases for J; bases not matched to a gene: 7. CDR3 length equals 16 residues. Germline V gene data show CDR1 as SGHNT and CDR2 as YENEEA. This clonotype was seen only a few times. Antigen specificity is unknown. From the reads, TCRdb called clonotypes with MiXCR, one entry per CDR3 protein. The sample contains some 560,000 distinct CDR3 sequences, about 39% of which appear only once. Sequencing used cultured PBMCs, obtained from culture after CMV antigen stimulation. The rearrangement uses TRBV11-3 and TRBJ2-1, with 9 bases identical to TRBD2. This TCR was recovered from a human donor in good health (CMV status not recorded). Some clones in this sample may be carry-over from other donors' samples. CDR3 region: CASSLDRTSERNEQFF. CDR3 DNA: TGTGCCAGCAGCTTAGATCGGACTAGCGAACGTAATGAGCAGTTCTTC.